Sequencing of this T cell receptor (beta chain) was carried out in a study of CD8 T cells in ankylosing spondylitis. This clonotype appeared a few times. The antigen is unknown. Study-wide findings and caveats: Reportedly, significant enrichment of disease-linked clones occurred in matched ankylosing spondylitis synovial fluid. Peripheral blood held disease-linked clones only at relatively low frequency, and these were CD8+. In ankylosing spondylitis blood, a motif of seven or eight highly homologous TCR beta variants appeared characteristic.

As the method for making TCR beta libraries, quantitative 5'-RACE with molecular barcodes was used. TCRdb redid the calling of the 5' RACE reads with MiXCR, one entry per CDR3 protein. The repertoire holds 250,000 or so distinct CDR3 sequences, with approximately 24% as singletons. Sequenced input: blood, either unsorted or a sorted T cell fraction (not recorded which). This TCR was sampled from a male donor with ankylosing spondylitis or in good health (not recorded which).

CDR3 nucleotides: TGTGCCAGCAGATTGGGACCAAGCTCCTACGAGCAGTACTTC. This gives the protein CASRLGPSSYEQYF. The rearrangement uses TRBV12-3 or TRBV12-4 and TRBJ2-7; D is possibly TRBD1 or TRBD2 (5 bases each). V shed 6 bases and J shed 0 bases, with 12 bases lying between them. The CDR3 covers 14 residues.